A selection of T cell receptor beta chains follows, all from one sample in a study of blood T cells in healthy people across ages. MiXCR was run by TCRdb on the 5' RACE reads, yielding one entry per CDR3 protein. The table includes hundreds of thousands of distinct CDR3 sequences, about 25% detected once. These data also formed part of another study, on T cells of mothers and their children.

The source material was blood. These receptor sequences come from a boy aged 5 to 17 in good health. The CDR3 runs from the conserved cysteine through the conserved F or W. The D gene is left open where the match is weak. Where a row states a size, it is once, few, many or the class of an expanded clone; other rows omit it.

TGTGCCAGCACCCCATCTAGCGGGGGGGCCACAGATACGCAGTATTTT | CASTPSSGGATDTQYF | TRBJ2-3 | - | TRBD2 | TRBV7-2
TGCAGCGTTCGGGAGCGCGAGCAGTACTTC | CSVREREQYF | TRBJ2-7 | many | - | TRBV29-1
TGTGCCAGCAGTTTTGGTATTGGAGAGACCCAGTACTTC | CASSFGIGETQYF | TRBJ2-5 | - | - | TRBV28
TGCAGCGCCCTTCGGACAGCCCCGATGAGAATGAACACTGAAGCTTTCTTT | CSALRTAPMRMNTEAFF | TRBJ1-1 | once | - | TRBV29-1
TGTGCCAGCAGCTTAAGTTCTGAGGGGGCCATCTACGAGCAGTACTTC | CASSLSSEGAIYEQYF | TRBJ2-7 | - | TRBD1 | TRBV7-2
TGCAGCGCCATTCTAGATACGCAGTATTTT | CSAILDTQYF | TRBJ2-3 | - | - | TRBV29-1
TGCAGCGCCCGGGAACAGGGGAAAAATGGCTACACCTTC | CSAREQGKNGYTF | TRBJ1-2 | few | TRBD1 | TRBV29-1
TGTGCCAGCAGCCCGGGTTGGGGGAGCTCCTACGAGCAGTACTTC | CASSPGWGSSYEQYF | TRBJ2-7 | few | - | TRBV11-2
TGTGCCAGCAGGTTGTCCCTCGCGAACACCGGGGAGCTGTTTTTT | CASRLSLANTGELFF | TRBJ2-2 | - | - | TRBV6-1
TGCAGCGTTGCTAGCGGGGGGATCTACAATGAGCAGTTCTTC | CSVASGGIYNEQFF | TRBJ2-1 | - | TRBD2 | TRBV29-1
TGTGCCATCAGTGAAGGCGGTTCCAATGAGCAGTTCTTC | CAISEGGSNEQFF | TRBJ2-1 | - | - | TRBV10-3
TGTGCCAGCAGTTCGGAACTGGGGAATGAGCAGTTCTTC | CASSSELGNEQFF | TRBJ2-1 | few | - | TRBV6-4
TGTGCCAGCAGCTTAAACTTTCAGGCGGGTTCGCAACAAGAGACCCAGTACTTC | CASSLNFQAGSQQETQYF | TRBJ2-5 | - | - | TRBV7-2
TGTGCCAGCAGCCAGCTAGCGTCGGAGACCCAGTACTTC | CASSQLASETQYF | TRBJ2-5 | few | - | TRBV3-1
TGTGCCAGCAGCCACAAGGCTTTCCAGGGGACCCAGTACTTC | CASSHKAFQGTQYF | TRBJ2-5 | few | - | TRBV14
TGTGCCAGCAGTTCGATACAGGGGAATGAGCAGTTCTTC | CASSSIQGNEQFF | TRBJ2-1 | - | TRBD1 | TRBV12-3/TRBV12-4
TGTGCCAGCAGCCAACGCATCGTCGAGACCCAGTACTTC | CASSQRIVETQYF | TRBJ2-5 | - | - | TRBV3-1
TGTGCCAGCAGTTTTTTAGGGACGATTCAAGAGACCCAGTACTTC | CASSFLGTIQETQYF | TRBJ2-5 | many | - | TRBV28